This TCR beta chain was captured by sequencing in a study of T cells expressing NK-cell markers. Germline lookup yields CDR1 SGHRS and CDR2 YFSETQ. The CDR3 is 14 amino acids. TCRdb reprocessed the 5' RACE reads; each CDR3 protein has one entry and no DNA is given. This table holds 500,000 to 700,000 distinct CDR3 sequences. As for this clonotype: Its antigen is not identified.

Study-wide points: Leadership of the CD3+CD56-NKG2C+ fraction also belonged to these clonotypes in a few donors. What remained unclear was the HCMV specificity of expanded NKG2C+ T cell clones.

This TCR was sampled from a man aged 18-30 years in good health. The gene calls are TRBV5-1 and TRBJ1-5; TCRdb lists TRBD1, though no DNA is available to test this call. Source material: blood T cells: a sorted CD56 or NKG2C T cell subset, CD4+ or CD8+ T cells, or bulk PBMC T cells (not recorded which). CDR3 loop: CASCRGPGNQPQHF.